These 24 T cell receptor beta chains came from one sample sequenced in a study of type 1 regulatory T cells. General study points: Type 1 regulatory T cells had a more restricted TCR repertoire than non-type 1 regulatory T cells.

One entry per CDR3 protein results from TCRdb running MiXCR on the reads. In the table there are approximately 77,000 distinct CDR3 sequences, less than 25% of which are singletons. These receptors have no known antigen. Sequenced: cultured type 1 regulatory T (Tr1) cells, either the whole culture or a sorted fraction (not recorded which). These receptors all come from a human donor in good health.

The chain combines TRBV29-1 with TRBJ2-5; 7 bases map to TRBD1. Losses at the gene ends were 6 bases for V and 4 bases for J; bases not matched to a gene: 5. Germline V CDR1 and CDR2: SQVTM, ANQGSEA. The CDR3 contains 12 residues. In DNA, the CDR3 is TGCAGCGTGGTTACAGGGGCAGAGACCCAGTACTTC. Its translation is CSVVTGAETQYF.

The chain joins TRBV5-1 to TRBJ2-3; possibly TRBD2 for D (5 bases). This CDR3 contains 14 residues. Germline V gene data show CDR1 as SGHRS and CDR2 as YFSETQ. The V end lost 4 bases, the J end lost 6 bases, and 15 bases lay between the germline ends. The CDR3 region is CASSRRTRTDTQYF. DNA of the CDR3: TGCGCCAGCAGCCGGAGGACCCGTACGGATACGCAGTATTTT.

This chain joins TRBV7-2 and TRBJ1-6; D uncertain. From germline, CDR1 is SGHTA and CDR2 FQGNSA. The CDR3 sequence is 15 residues long. The V gene lost 6 bases and the J gene lost 5 bases, with 14 bases spanning the gap. This CDR3 reads CASSRHGRDNSPLHF. The CDR3 DNA follows: TGTGCCAGCAGTCGTCATGGGAGGGATAATTCACCCCTCCACTTT.

This clonotype has more than one count but fewer than ten. The chain joins TRBV27 to TRBJ1-6; maybe TRBD1 (6 bases). V was clipped by 8 bases and J by 4 bases, with 6 bases between them. CDR1 MNHEY and CDR2 SMNVEV come from the germline V gene (reference sequence). The CDR3 has 12 amino acids. In DNA, the CDR3 is TGTGCCAGCGGACAGTATAATTCACCCCTCCACTTT. This sequence encodes CASGQYNSPLHF.

In this sample, this clonotype turned up many times. The V call is TRBV30, the J call TRBJ2-7; a possible D gene is TRBD2 (6 bases). The V gene's germline CDR1 is GTSNPN and CDR2 SVGIG (reference sequence). V was shortened by 5 bases and J by 4 bases, with 15 bases between the two germline ends. The CDR3 extends over 13 amino acids. CDR3 bases: TGTGCCTGGGCCCCGGGACTCAATTACGAGCAGTACTTC. It encodes CAWAPGLNYEQYF.

The chain is built from TRBV30 and TRBJ2-3; TRBD2 matches 9 bases. V was clipped by 5 bases and J by 9 bases; unmatched bases: 6. Germline V gene data show CDR1 as GTSNPN and CDR2 as SVGIG (reference sequence). The length of the CDR3 is 12 residues. CDR3 sequence: CAWDRGLATQYF. CDR3 DNA sequence: TGTGCCTGGGACCGGGGACTAGCAACGCAGTATTTT.

V usage is TRBV20-1 and J usage is TRBJ1-2; possible D gene TRBD1, 5 bases. The V gene lost 3 bases and the J gene lost 0 bases, with 14 bases spanning the gap. In germline, CDR1 is DFQATT, CDR2 SNEGSKA (reference sequence). The CDR3 is 15 amino acids. This CDR3 reads CSASNRGVSNYGYTF. CDR3 coding DNA: TGCAGTGCTAGTAATCGGGGGGTATCTAACTATGGCTACACCTTC.

In this sample, this clonotype turned up a few times. The chain combines TRBV21-1 with TRBJ1-1. TRBV21-1 is termed a pseudogene. This CDR3 region has 14 residues. This CDR3 reads CASSKEKCGTEAFF. For the CDR3, the DNA is TGTGCCAGCAGCAAAGAGAAGTGCGGCACTGAAGCTTTCTTT.

The chain has TRBV5-1 and TRBJ2-7; TRBD1 matches at 7 bases. CDR3 length: 14 residues. The germline V gene encodes CDR1 SGHRS and CDR2 YFSETQ. With V trimmed by 4 bases and J by 2 bases, 6 bases remained unmatched. The CDR3 nucleotides read TGCGCCAGCAGCGCGACAGGGCCCACCTACGAGCAGTACTTC. This gives the protein CASSATGPTYEQYF.

The genes are TRBV9 and TRBJ2-2, with TRBD1 identical over 9 bases. Germline V CDR1 and CDR2: SGDLS, YYNGEE. This CDR3 spans 18 amino acids. V lost 3 bases and J lost 0; bases outside the gene matches: 9. The CDR3 nucleotides read TGTGCCAGCAGCGGGGGTCCGGGACAGGGACCGAACACCGGGGAGCTGTTTTTT. Protein sequence: CASSGGPGQGPNTGELFF. The whole variable domain, filled in from reference TRBV9 and TRBJ2-2, reads DSGVTQTPKHLITATGQRVTLRCSPRSGDLSVYWYQQSLDQGLQFLIQYYNGEERAKGNILERFSAQQFPDLHSELNLSSLELGDSALYFCASSGGPGQGPNTGELFFGEGSRLTVL.

The table lists this clonotype with many counts. This rearrangement joins TRBV27 to TRBJ2-1; D is unresolved. CDR3 length: 14 amino acids. CDR1 is MNHEY and CDR2 is SMNVEV in the germline V gene (reference sequence). Deletions cut 0 bases from V and 5 bases from J, with 8 bases between. The CDR3 loop is CASSLSRPHNEQFF. In DNA, the CDR3 is TGTGCCAGCAGTTTATCCCGGCCCCACAATGAGCAGTTCTTC.

This chain connects TRBV15 to TRBJ2-4; D possibly corresponds to TRBD2 (5 bases). Germline CDR1 is LNHNV and CDR2 is YYDKDF (reference sequence). This CDR3 region has 14 residues. V gave up 8 bases and J gave up 4 bases, with 15 bases separating them. CDR3 loop: CATSWTSQKNIQYF. In nucleotides, the CDR3 is TGTGCCACCTCGTGGACTTCCCAAAAAAACATTCAGTACTTC.

Points on this clonotype: Mismatch with germline at one junction end may stem from a read error. The J gene is TRBJ2-5, the V gene TRBV5-1; 9 nucleotides line up with TRBD1. Germline V gene data show CDR1 as SGHRS and CDR2 as YFSETQ. CDR3 length: 17 amino acids. The DNA for the CDR3 is TGCGCCAGCAGCTTATTTCCGGGACAGGGCCAACGCGAGAACCAGTACTTC. Encoded protein: CASSLFPGQGQRENQYF.

The J gene is TRBJ2-7, the V gene TRBV6-6; 7 bases agree with TRBD2. V was clipped by 2 bases and J by 0 bases; unmatched bases: 7. There are 16 residues in the CDR3. Germline V lookup: CDR1 MNHNY, CDR2 SVGAGI (reference sequence). CDR3 sequence reads: CASSYPSAGFSYEQYF. The CDR3 DNA sequence: TGTGCCAGCAGTTACCCATCAGCGGGATTCTCCTACGAGCAGTACTTC.

In this sample, this clonotype turned up a few times. V and J are TRBV30 and TRBJ2-3, with D possibly called TRBD1 or TRBD2 (6 bases each). The germline V gene has CDR1 GTSNPN and CDR2 SVGIG (reference sequence). The CDR3 runs to 15 residues. V was pared by 1 base and J by 0 bases, with 11 bases between. CDR3 bases: TGTGCCTGGAGTGGATGGGGGGCGAGCACAGATACGCAGTATTTT. Amino acids: CAWSGWGASTDTQYF.

The sample holds many counts of this clonotype. The genes are TRBV2 and TRBJ2-7; 8 bases match TRBD1. The V gene end was trimmed by 5 bases and the J gene end by 3 bases; junction bases not matched to a gene: 12. Germline loops: CDR1 SNHLY, CDR2 FYNNEI. CDR3 size: 16 residues. For the CDR3, the DNA is TGTGCCAGCAGTCCCTCTACCGGGACAGGCAACTACGAGCAGTACTTC. Translated: CASSPSTGTGNYEQYF.

V is TRBV7-9 and J is TRBJ2-4, with D perhaps given as TRBD1 or TRBD2 (6 bases each). Germline lookup yields CDR1 SEHNR and CDR2 FQNEAQ (reference sequence). V lost 3 bases and J 9 bases, leaving 15 bases between the germline ends. CDR3 length: 14 amino acids. The CDR3 loop is CASSFTGGAGIQYF. The CDR3 DNA sequence: TGTGCCAGCAGCTTTACCGGGGGCGCGGGCATTCAGTACTTC.

This chain joins TRBV7-2 and TRBJ2-7; the D gene could be TRBD1 or TRBD2 (5 bases each). The germline V gene encodes CDR1 SGHTA and CDR2 FQGNSA. The CDR3 consists of 14 residues. V gave up 6 bases and J gave up 7 bases, with 19 bases separating them. The CDR3 coding sequence is TGTGCCAGCAGTCCCTCGAGGGACCTTCGAGAGCAGTACTTC. Translation gives CASSPSRDLREQYF. Looking up the rest from reference TRBV7-2 and TRBJ2-7 gives the full variable domain: GAGVSQSPSNKVTEKGKDVELRCDPISGHTALYWYRQSLGQGLEFLIYFQGNSAPDKSGLPSDRFSAERTGGSVSTLTIQRTQQEDSAVYLCASSPSRDLREQYFGPGTRLTVT.

The chain links TRBV7-2 to TRBJ2-2; 8 bases match TRBD2. There are 15 residues in the CDR3. The germline gives CDR1 SGHTA, CDR2 FQGNSA. V lost 6 bases, J lost 6 bases, and 9 bases stayed unmatched. CDR3: CASSRGRREAGELFF. In nucleotides, the CDR3 is TGTGCCAGCAGTCGGGGACGGCGGGAGGCCGGGGAGCTGTTTTTT.

This chain joins TRBV30 and TRBJ1-5; the D is unclear. Deletions cut 2 bases from V and 2 bases from J, with 7 bases between. This CDR3 spans 13 amino acids. Germline V gene sequence: CDR1 GTSNPN, CDR2 SVGIG (reference sequence). The CDR3 region is CAWSSQGNQPQHF. CDR3 nucleotides: TGTGCCTGGAGTAGTCAGGGCAATCAGCCCCAGCATTTT. Complete variable domain (other parts from reference TRBV30 and TRBJ1-5): SQTIHQWPATLVQPVGSPLSLECTVEGTSNPNLYWYRQAAGRGLQLLFYSVGIGQISSEVPQNLSASRPQDRQFILSSKKLLLSDSGFYLCAWSSQGNQPQHFGDGTRLSIL.

This chain links TRBV3-1 with TRBJ2-4; D might be TRBD1 (6 bases). Looked up from germline, CDR1 is LGHDT and CDR2 is YNNKEL (reference sequence). This CDR3 spans 15 amino acids. With 5 bases removed from V and 4 bases from J, the gap between germline ends came to 15 bases. CDR3 loop: CASSTPTGGKNIQYF. The CDR3 coding sequence is TGTGCCAGCAGCACGCCGACAGGTGGAAAAAACATTCAGTACTTC.

This clonotype was counted ten times or more. The chain employs TRBV7-3 and TRBJ2-3; D is unclear. V dropped 2 bases and J dropped 2 bases, with 11 bases sitting between them. The length of the CDR3 is 15 residues. Germline V gene sequence: CDR1 SGHTA, CDR2 FQGTGA. CDR3 bases: TGTGCCAGCAGCTTATCTCCGGGTAACACAGATACGCAGTATTTT. This translates into CASSLSPGNTDTQYF.

This clonotype occurred a few times. The CDR3: CASSVETGSYNEQFF. The CDR3 DNA reads TGTGCCAGCAGCGTAGAAACAGGCTCCTACAATGAGCAGTTCTTC. V and J are TRBV9 and TRBJ2-1; a possible D gene is TRBD1 (5 bases). V lost 0 bases and J 0 bases, leaving 7 bases between the germline ends. The CDR3 totals 15 residues. Germline loops: CDR1 SGDLS, CDR2 YYNGEE.

The table lists this clonotype with a few counts. This chain uses TRBV20-1 with TRBJ2-1, with 9 bases aligning to TRBD1. CDR3 size: 13 residues. The germline V gene has CDR1 DFQATT and CDR2 SNEGSKA (reference sequence). With 5 bases clipped from V and 10 bases from J, the junction kept 9 bases outside the gene matches. The chain's CDR3 is CSADTTGGGEQFF. The CDR3 DNA reads as TGCAGTGCTGACACTACAGGGGGCGGGGAGCAGTTCTTC.